A selection of T cell receptor beta chains follows, all from one sample in a study of vaccination effects on CD4 cells after COVID-19. Method: immunoSEQ multiplex PCR; TCRdb's copy keeps in-frame clones and lacks some. Of about 39,000 clones detected, around 73% appear once; the ten largest clones hold about 8%. Antigen specificity for these receptors is unknown. The sample was CD4+ T cells from PBMCs cultured without peptide, taken after COVID-19 vaccination. Receptors were obtained from a human donor who received a COVID-19 vaccine. The CDR3 runs from the conserved cysteine through the conserved F or W. D genes are given only for firm matches. Size is stated for part of the rows, as once, few or many counts, or as a class when the clone is expanded.

V gene,J gene,CDR3 length,clone size,D gene,CDR3 DNA,CDR3 protein
TRBV3-1/TRBV3-2,TRBJ2-3,15,-,TRBD2,TGTGCCAGCAGCCGAAGCGGGAGTGGCACAGATACGCAGTATTTT,CASSRSGSGTDTQYF
TRBV10-1,TRBJ1-3,15,few,-,TGCGCCAGCAGTGAGTCCGGGACATTTGGAAACACCATATATTTT,CASSESGTFGNTIYF
TRBV5-1,TRBJ2-7,14,medium-sized,-,TGCGCCAGCAGCAGGGGGACGACGACCTACGAGCAGTACTTC,CASSRGTTTYEQYF
TRBV7-8,TRBJ2-5,16,-,TRBD2,TGTGCCAGCAGCTTAGTGATTCTAGCGGGAGGTGAGACCCAGTACTTC,CASSLVILAGGETQYF
TRBV10-3,TRBJ1-2,15,-,-,TGTGCCATCCAGGGTGGGGGGTTCACTAACTATGGCTACACCTTC,CAIQGGGFTNYGYTF
TRBV7-9,TRBJ2-7,14,few,TRBD1,TGTGCCAGCAGCTGGGGACAGGGTGGGTACGAGCAGTACTTC,CASSWGQGGYEQYF
TRBV2,TRBJ2-3,15,-,TRBD2,TGTGCCGGCGGGACTAGCGGAACTAGCACAGATACGCAGTATTTT,CAGGTSGTSTDTQYF
TRBV7-2,TRBJ2-5,16,-,TRBD2,TGTGCCAGCAGCCCCAAGCGGGGGGGGGTTCAAGAGACCCAGTACTTC,CASSPKRGGVQETQYF
TRBV11-2,TRBJ2-5,17,-,-,TGTGCCAGCAGCTCCGTCTCTCGGGGGAGTATTAGAAAGACCCAGTACTTC,CASSSVSRGSIRKTQYF
TRBV10-2,TRBJ2-5,14,-,TRBD1,TGCGCCAGCCGAGTTGGACAGGGCTCGGAGACCCAGTACTTC,CASRVGQGSETQYF
TRBV5-1,TRBJ2-3,16,-,TRBD2,TGCGCCAGCAGCACAGGACTAGCGGGGAACACAGATACGCAGTATTTT,CASSTGLAGNTDTQYF
TRBV12-3/TRBV12-4,TRBJ2-2,11,few,-,TGTGCCAGCCATTTTACCGGGGAGCTGTTTTTT,CASHFTGELFF
TRBV11-3,TRBJ2-1,15,-,TRBD2,TGTGCCAGCAGCGATAGCGGGGGGGGGTACAATGAGCAGTTCTTC,CASSDSGGGYNEQFF
TRBV14,TRBJ2-1,15,-,-,TGTGCCAGCAGCCCGCGGGTCTTGTCCTACAATGAGCAGTTCTTC,CASSPRVLSYNEQFF
TRBV10-3,TRBJ2-5,17,-,TRBD2,TGTGCCATCAGTGAGTCAATAGGGACTAGCGGGAAAGAGACCCAGTACTTC,CAISESIGTSGKETQYF
TRBV2,TRBJ2-5,14,few,-,TGTGCCAGCAGTGATGTGACAGTAGGGGAGACCCAGTACTTC,CASSDVTVGETQYF
TRBV19,TRBJ2-7,17,-,-,TGTGCCAGTAGTAAGGGCAGGGGTCGACTAAGCTCCTACGAGCAGTACTTC,CASSKGRGRLSSYEQYF
TRBV10-2,TRBJ1-5,13,-,-,TGCGCCAGCACCGGGACAAGGGGTCAGCCCCAGCATTTT,CASTGTRGQPQHF
TRBV3-1/TRBV3-2,TRBJ2-7,16,-,TRBD2,TGTGCCAGCAGCCAAGACGGGACTAGCGGGGCCGACGAGCAGTACTTC,CASSQDGTSGADEQYF
TRBV11-2,TRBJ1-1,14,-,-,TGTGCCAGCAGCGGCAGGATTATGAACACTGAAGCTTTCTTT,CASSGRIMNTEAFF
TRBV18,TRBJ1-5,15,-,TRBD1,TGTGCCAGCTCACCGGACAGGGGGAGCAATCAGCCCCAGCATTTT,CASSPDRGSNQPQHF
TRBV3-1/TRBV3-2,TRBJ1-5,14,-,-,TGTGCCAGCAGCCAAGATCCGGGTCTTCAGCCCCAGCATTTT,CASSQDPGLQPQHF
TRBV10-2,TRBJ1-1,17,-,TRBD1,TGCGCCAGCAGAGCCGGAGGGATAGGGGGCGCGGACACTGAAGCTTTCTTT,CASRAGGIGGADTEAFF
TRBV6-5,TRBJ2-6,14,-,TRBD1,TGTGCCAGCCACAGGGGGCCTGGGGCCAACGTCCTGACTTTC,CASHRGPGANVLTF
TRBV11-2,TRBJ1-5,12,-,-,TGTGCCAGCAGCCTGGGAGATCAGCCCCAGCATTTT,CASSLGDQPQHF
TRBV5-1,TRBJ2-3,14,few,-,TGCGCCAGCAGCTCGATTCCTAGCACAGATACGCAGTATTTT,CASSSIPSTDTQYF
TRBV6-1,TRBJ1-2,13,-,-,TGTGCCAGCAGTGAGGAATGGAGGAGCGGCTACACCTTC,CASSEEWRSGYTF
TRBV11-2,TRBJ2-3,16,-,-,TGTGCCAGCAGCCCACGGAGCGGAACTAGCACAGATACGCAGTATTTT,CASSPRSGTSTDTQYF
TRBV4-1,TRBJ2-1,12,-,-,TGCGCCAGCAGGCCGTTAGCAGGGGAGCAGTTCTTC,CASRPLAGEQFF
TRBV12-2,TRBJ2-7,16,few,-,TGTGCAAGTCGCTGCGGGACTAGCGGGAGCTTATACGAGCAGTACTTC,CASRCGTSGSLYEQYF
TRBV11-2,TRBJ2-5,14,-,-,TGTGCCAGCAGCTTAGACTGGAACCAAGAGACCCAGTACTTC,CASSLDWNQETQYF
TRBV24-1,TRBJ2-1,12,-,TRBD2,TGTGCCACCAGTCCCCCTAGCGGTGAGCAGTTCTTC,CATSPPSGEQFF
TRBV5-1,TRBJ2-1,15,-,TRBD1,TGCGCCAGCAGCATAGGGACAGGGTTTTTGTACGAGCAGTTCTTC,CASSIGTGFLYEQFF
TRBV6-5,TRBJ2-1,15,-,TRBD2,TGTGCCAGCAGTTACCAGATAGCGGGAGACAATGAGCAGTTCTTC,CASSYQIAGDNEQFF
TRBV27,TRBJ2-6,18,-,-,TGTGCCAGCAGTTTACTAACCAATTACCGGTCTGGGGCCAACGTCCTGACTTTC,CASSLLTNYRSGANVLTF
TRBV2,TRBJ1-4,15,-,-,TGTGCCAGCAGTGAACAGGGACAACCGGCCGAAAAACTGTTTTTT,CASSEQGQPAEKLFF
TRBV7-9,TRBJ2-5,14,once,TRBD1,TGTGCCAGCAGCTCGGGGACAGGGGCGGAGACCCAGTACTTC,CASSSGTGAETQYF
TRBV19,TRBJ1-2,15,-,-,TGTGCCAGTAGTATAGCGGGCAGCTTGCTCTATGGCTACACCTTC,CASSIAGSLLYGYTF
TRBV18,TRBJ1-5,14,few,-,TGTGCCAGCTCACCAGGGGGTGGCAATCAGCCCCAGCATTTT,CASSPGGGNQPQHF
TRBV9,TRBJ1-5,15,-,-,TGTGCCAGCAGCGTAGGTATCGGGGAAAATCAGCCCCAGCATTTT,CASSVGIGENQPQHF
TRBV18,TRBJ2-7,15,large,-,TGTGCCAGCTCACGTTCCGGAACGGGAGACAGCGAGCAGTACTTC,CASSRSGTGDSEQYF
TRBV4-1,TRBJ2-3,18,-,-,TGCGCCAGCAGCCAAGTCATTTTAGGGCGGAGGAGCACAGATACGCAGTATTTT,CASSQVILGRRSTDTQYF